This TCR beta chain is drawn from a study of response to subunit inactivated influenza vaccine. Broader study findings: A suggestion made by the authors is that each seasonal influenza vaccination recruits few new T cells.

A single record per CDR3 protein comes from TCRdb applying MiXCR to the RT-PCR reads. The sample yields under 850,000 distinct CDR3 sequences, roughly 18% seen once. This clonotype was observed a few times. Its antigen is still unknown. The CDR3 is made up of 16 amino acids. Trimming removed 5 bases from V and 4 bases from J, with 17 bases in between. The origin of this receptor is a man aged 45-65 years who received an inactivated influenza vaccine. This chain joins TRBV12-3 or TRBV12-4 and TRBJ1-4, with D possibly matching TRBD1 (5 bases). This sample comprised PBMCs from blood, obtained 4 to 6 days after vaccination. CDR3 residues: CASSPSTGGGNEKLFF. DNA of the CDR3: TGTGCCAGCAGTCCTAGCACGGGGGGGGGTAATGAAAAACTGTTTTTT.